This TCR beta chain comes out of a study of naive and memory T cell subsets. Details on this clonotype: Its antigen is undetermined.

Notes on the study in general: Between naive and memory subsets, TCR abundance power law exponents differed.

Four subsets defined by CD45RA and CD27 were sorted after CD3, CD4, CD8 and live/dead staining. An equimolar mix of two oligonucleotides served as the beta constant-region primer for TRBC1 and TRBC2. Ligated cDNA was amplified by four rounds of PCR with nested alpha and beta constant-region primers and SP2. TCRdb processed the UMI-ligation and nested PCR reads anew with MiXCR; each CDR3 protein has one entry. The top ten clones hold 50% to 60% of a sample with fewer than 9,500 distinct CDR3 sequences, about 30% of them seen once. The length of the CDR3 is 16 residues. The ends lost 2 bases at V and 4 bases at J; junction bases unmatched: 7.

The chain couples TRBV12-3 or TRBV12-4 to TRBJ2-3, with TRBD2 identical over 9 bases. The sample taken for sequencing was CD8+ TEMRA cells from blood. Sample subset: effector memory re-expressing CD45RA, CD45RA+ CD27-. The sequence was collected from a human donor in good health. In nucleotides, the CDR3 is TGTGCCAGCAGTTTAAGGGGACTAGCTTGGGCAGATACGCAGTATTTT. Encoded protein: CASSLRGLAWADTQYF.